These 15 T cell receptor beta chains were all obtained from the same sample, sequenced in a study of prognosis after radiotherapy for stage I lung cancer. Researchers used two-round multiplex PCR to amplify TCR beta CDR3 starting from genomic DNA. First-round PCR used primers specific to each TRBV and TRBJ gene. Using its own MiXCR run on the multiplex PCR reads, TCRdb lists one record per CDR3 protein. The profile shows around 51,000 distinct CDR3 sequences, roughly 35% of them singletons. The sample here was PBMCs, taken before or after stereotactic body radiation therapy (not recorded which). These receptor sequences come from a donor aged 50 or older with non-small cell lung cancer.

This clonotype was counted ten times or more. This chain links TRBV19 with TRBJ2-5; no definite D call. Germline CDR1 reads LNHDA; CDR2 reads SQIVND (reference sequence). The CDR3 runs 13 residues. Between the trimmed V and J ends, which lost 4 bases and 0 bases, there was a span of 6 bases. As DNA, the CDR3 is TGTGCCAGTAGTAAAGGGTACCAAGAGACCCAGTACTTC. It is translated as CASSKGYQETQYF. The full variable domain, in which reference TRBV19 and TRBJ2-5 provide the parts outside the CDR3, is DGGITQSPKYLFRKEGQNVTLSCEQNLNHDAMYWYRQDPGQGLRLIYYSQIVNDFQKGDIAEGYSVSREKKESFPLTVTSAQKNPTAFYLCASSKGYQETQYFGPGTRLLVL.

The table lists this clonotype with many counts. The CDR3 loop is CAGGGYSNQPQHF. The DNA for the CDR3 is TGTGCGGGGGGGGGGTATAGCAATCAGCCCCAGCATTTT. The genes are TRBV27 and TRBJ1-5; D perhaps matches TRBD1 (5 bases). CDR1 MNHEY and CDR2 SMNVEV come from the germline V gene (reference sequence). The CDR3 loop spans 13 amino acids.

This clonotype was counted many times. The gene calls are TRBV10-3 and TRBJ1-6, with a tentative D call TRBD1 (5 bases). In germline, CDR1 is ENHRY, CDR2 SYGVKD. This CDR3 has 14 residues. Trimming removed 6 bases at V and 4 bases at J, with 10 bases between. CDR3 bases: TGTGCCATCAGCCTCCAGGGATATAATTCACCCCTCCACTTT. Translated, it gives CAISLQGYNSPLHF.

The table lists this clonotype with many counts. The genes are TRBV6-2 or TRBV6-3 and TRBJ2-1; 13 nucleotides match TRBD2. CDR1 and CDR2 from the germline V gene are MNHEY and SVGEGT. The CDR3 has 15 residues. With 4 bases clipped from V and 7 bases from J, the junction kept 4 bases outside the gene matches. The CDR3: CASSSPGLAGNEQFF. DNA for the CDR3: TGTGCCAGCAGTTCGCCGGGACTAGCGGGAAATGAGCAGTTCTTC.

Many counts were recorded for this clonotype. The chain has TRBV5-1 and TRBJ2-7, with 8 bases fitting TRBD1. Germline CDR1 is SGHRS and CDR2 is YFSETQ. CDR3 size: 16 residues. Trimming removed 4 bases from V and 0 bases from J; junction bases left unmatched: 9. CDR3 sequence (DNA): TGCGCCAGCAGCCCGGCGGCAGGGGGCGACTCCTACGAGCAGTACTTC. Amino acids: CASSPAAGGDSYEQYF.

Concerning this clonotype itself: A much larger clone differs from this one at a single base, so this may be a read error. This rearrangement joins TRBV5-6 to TRBJ1-6; 7 nucleotides align to TRBD1. This CDR3 spans 17 amino acids. Looked up from germline, CDR1 is SGHDT and CDR2 is YYEEEE. J was trimmed by 10 bases and V by 4 bases; bases with no gene match: 17. CDR3 nucleotide sequence: TGTGCCAGCAGCCGTGCCGGGACAGTGGGACTTGGCTCACCCCTCCACTTT. Its translation is CASSRAGTVGLGSPLHF.

This clonotype was recorded at least ten times. Here the CDR3 reads CASSPSALGGNTIYF. CDR3 nucleotide sequence: TGTGCCAGCTCACCTTCCGCCTTAGGTGGAAACACCATATATTTT. The chain links TRBV18 to TRBJ1-3; D remains unclear. The V end lost 3 bases, the J end lost 3 bases, and 12 bases lay between the germline ends. Germline values: CDR1 KGHSH, CDR2 LQKENI. This CDR3 region has 15 residues. Variable domain in full (rest from reference TRBV18 and TRBJ1-3): NAGVMQNPRHLVRRRGQEARLRCSPMKGHSHVYWYRQLPEEGLKFMVYLQKENIIDESGMPKERFSAEFPKEGPSILRIQQVVRGDSAAYFCASSPSALGGNTIYFGEGSWLTVV.

A word on this clonotype: A read error may explain this, as a much larger clone is one base away. The chain uses TRBV14 and TRBJ2-5; D gene uncertain. Trimming stripped 3 bases from V and 8 bases from J, with 13 bases between. Germline V gene sequence: CDR1 SGHDN, CDR2 FVKESK. The CDR3 consists of 13 residues. The CDR3, as DNA: TGTGCCAGCAGCCATCAAAGAAGGGATACCCAGTACTTC. This gives the protein CASSHQRRDTQYF. The full variable domain, with the rest looked up from reference TRBV14 and TRBJ2-5, is EAGVTQFPSHSVIEKGQTVTLRCDPISGHDNLYWYRRVMGKEIKFLLHFVKESKQDESGMPNNRFLAERTGGTYSTLKVQPAELEDSGVYFCASSHQRRDTQYFGPGTRLLVL.

On this clonotype itself: A much larger clonotype is one base distant, so this may be a read error. Lacking the conserved final phenylalanine or tryptophan, this CDR3 likely reflects a read error. The chain is built from TRBV6-1 and TRBJ2-5; 7 nucleotides line up with TRBD1. Germline V gives CDR1 MNHNS, CDR2 SASEGT. The trim removed 6 bases at V and 2 bases at J, leaving 6 bases unmatched. The CDR3 is 14 amino acids. This CDR3 reads CASRTGTAQETQYS. In DNA, the CDR3 is TGTGCCAGCAGGACCGGGACAGCTCAAGAGACCCAGTACTCC.

The chain employs TRBV4-1 and TRBJ2-3, with TRBD2 as a possible D gene (6 bases). Per the germline V gene, CDR1 is MGHRA and CDR2 is YSYEKL. Trimming pared 0 bases from V and 6 bases from J, leaving 19 bases between. The CDR3 spans 17 residues. The CDR3 sequence: CASSQEETSRARDTQYF. In DNA form, the CDR3 reads TGCGCCAGCAGCCAAGAGGAAACTAGCAGGGCAAGGGATACGCAGTATTTT.

This clonotype was picked up many times. This chain connects TRBV6-4 to TRBJ2-2; the match to TRBD2 covers 15 bases. The CDR3 has 23 residues. The V gene end was trimmed by 0 bases and the J gene end by 3 bases; junction bases not matched to a gene: 17. Germline lookup yields CDR1 MRHNA and CDR2 SNTAGT. CDR3 amino acids: CASSDSKGTSGRMRGFYTGELFF. The CDR3 coding sequence is TGTGCCAGCAGTGACTCGAAAGGGACTAGCGGGAGGATGAGGGGATTTTACACCGGGGAGCTGTTTTTT.

The chain uses TRBV5-4 and TRBJ2-7; 9 positions agree with TRBD2. The CDR3 is 16 amino acids. CDR1 is SGHNT, CDR2 YYREEE, per germline (reference sequence). J was trimmed by 1 base and V by 1 base; bases with no gene match: 6. The CDR3: CASSLRLAGISYEQYF. In nucleotides, the CDR3 is TGTGCCAGCAGCTTGAGGCTAGCGGGAATATCCTACGAGCAGTACTTC.

On this clonotype itself: One end of the junction does not line up with germline, which may come from a read error. The chain has TRBV3-1 and TRBJ1-2; no clear D. This CDR3 has 14 amino acids. Germline V gene lookup returns CDR1 LGHDT and CDR2 YNNKEL (reference sequence). The CDR3 nucleotides are TGTGTCAGCAGCCAAGACGTCTCGGCCTATGGCTATACCTTC. Translation: CVSSQDVSAYGYTF.

The table lists this clonotype with many counts. V and J are TRBV18 and TRBJ1-2; D possibly corresponds to TRBD1 (5 bases). Germline-derived CDR1 and CDR2 are KGHSH and LQKENI. This CDR3 is built from 15 residues. V dropped 5 bases and J dropped 4 bases, with 17 bases sitting between them. This CDR3 reads CASSSTWGRGYGYTF. The CDR3 DNA reads as TGTGCCAGCTCATCCACCTGGGGCCGGGGCTATGGCTACACCTTC.

This clonotype was seen repeatedly, ten times or more. V gene TRBV12-3 or TRBV12-4 combines with J gene TRBJ2-2; 7 bases agree with TRBD1. The V gene end was trimmed by 1 base and the J gene end by 10 bases; junction bases not matched to a gene: 3. The CDR3 covers 13 residues. CDR3 DNA: TGTGCCAGCAGTTTAGAGGGGGCTGCGGAGCTGTTTTTT. Amino acids: CASSLEGAAELFF.